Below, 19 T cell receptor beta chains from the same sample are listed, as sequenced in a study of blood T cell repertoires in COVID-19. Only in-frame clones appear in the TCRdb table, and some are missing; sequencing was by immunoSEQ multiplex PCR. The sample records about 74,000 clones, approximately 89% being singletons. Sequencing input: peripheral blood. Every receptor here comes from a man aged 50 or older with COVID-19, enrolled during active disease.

CDR3 DNA sequence: TGTGCCAGCAGTTACTCGGGACAGGGAGGGAATGAGCAGTTCTTC. This codes for CASSYSGQGGNEQFF. V gene TRBV6-2 or TRBV6-3 combines with J gene TRBJ2-1, with TRBD1 matching 9 bases. The CDR3 consists of 15 residues. V gave up 0 bases and J gave up 7 bases; unmatched junction bases: 4. The germline CDR1 and CDR2 sequences are MNHEY and SVGEGT.

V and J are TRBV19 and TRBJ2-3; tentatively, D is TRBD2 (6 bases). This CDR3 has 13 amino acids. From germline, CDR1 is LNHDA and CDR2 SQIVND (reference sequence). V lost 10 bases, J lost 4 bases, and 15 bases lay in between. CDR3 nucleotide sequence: TGTGCCACCGCCGGGGGTATCGCAGATACGCAGTATTTT. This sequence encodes CATAGGIADTQYF.

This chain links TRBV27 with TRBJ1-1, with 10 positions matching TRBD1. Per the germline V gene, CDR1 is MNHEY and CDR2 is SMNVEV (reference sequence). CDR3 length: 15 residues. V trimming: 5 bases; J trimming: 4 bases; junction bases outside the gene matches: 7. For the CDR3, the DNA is TGTGCCAGCAGTCCCAGACAGGGGGCCGCCACTGAAGCTTTCTTT. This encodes CASSPRQGAATEAFF.

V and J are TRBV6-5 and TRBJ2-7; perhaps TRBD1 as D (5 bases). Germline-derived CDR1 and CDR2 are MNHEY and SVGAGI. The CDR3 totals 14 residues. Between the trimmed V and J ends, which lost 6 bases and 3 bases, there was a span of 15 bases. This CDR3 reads CASSARMGRYEQYF. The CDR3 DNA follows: TGTGCCAGCAGCGCCCGCATGGGGCGCTACGAGCAGTACTTC.

The CDR3 reads CASSQDAREGLETQYF. DNA of the CDR3: TGTGCCAGCAGCCAAGACGCGCGGGAGGGCCTCGAGACCCAGTACTTC. The rearrangement links TRBV4-2 to TRBJ2-5, with 9 bases identical to TRBD2. CDR1 is LGHNA and CDR2 is YNFKEQ in the germline V gene. Trimming at V came to 0 bases and at J to 5 bases, leaving 7 bases not matched to a gene. The CDR3 is 16 amino acids.

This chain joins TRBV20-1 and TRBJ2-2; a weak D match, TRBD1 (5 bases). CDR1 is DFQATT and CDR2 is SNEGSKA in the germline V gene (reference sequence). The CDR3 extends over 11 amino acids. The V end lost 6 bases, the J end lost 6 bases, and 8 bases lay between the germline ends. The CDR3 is CSAQGAGELFF. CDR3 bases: TGCAGTGCCCAGGGTGCCGGGGAGCTGTTTTTT.

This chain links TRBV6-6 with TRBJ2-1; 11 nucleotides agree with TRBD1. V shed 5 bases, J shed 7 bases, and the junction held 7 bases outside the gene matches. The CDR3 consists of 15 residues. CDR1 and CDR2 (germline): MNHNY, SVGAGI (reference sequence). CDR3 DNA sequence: TGTGCCAGCAGTGCCGGACAGGGGGCGGGGAATGAGCAGTTCTTC. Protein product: CASSAGQGAGNEQFF.

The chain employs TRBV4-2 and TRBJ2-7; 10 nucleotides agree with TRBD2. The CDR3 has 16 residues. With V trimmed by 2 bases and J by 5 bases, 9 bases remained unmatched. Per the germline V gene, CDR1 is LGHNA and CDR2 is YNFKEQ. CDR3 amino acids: CASSQSRSGRLDEQYF. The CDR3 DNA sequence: TGTGCCAGCAGCCAATCTCGTAGCGGGAGGCTCGACGAGCAGTACTTC.

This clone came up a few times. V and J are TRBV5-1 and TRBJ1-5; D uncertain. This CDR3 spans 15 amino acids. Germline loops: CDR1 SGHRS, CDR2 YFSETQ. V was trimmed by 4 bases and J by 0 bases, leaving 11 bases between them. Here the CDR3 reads CASSPILDSNQPQHF. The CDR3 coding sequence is TGCGCCAGCAGCCCAATTTTAGATAGCAATCAGCCCCAGCATTTT.

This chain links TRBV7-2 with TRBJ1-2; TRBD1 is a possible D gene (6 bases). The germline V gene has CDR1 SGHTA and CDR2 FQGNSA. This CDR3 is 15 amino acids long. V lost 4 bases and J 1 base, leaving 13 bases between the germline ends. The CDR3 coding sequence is TGTGCCAGCAGCTCAACAGGGTTATTTAACTATGGCTACACCTTC. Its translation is CASSSTGLFNYGYTF.

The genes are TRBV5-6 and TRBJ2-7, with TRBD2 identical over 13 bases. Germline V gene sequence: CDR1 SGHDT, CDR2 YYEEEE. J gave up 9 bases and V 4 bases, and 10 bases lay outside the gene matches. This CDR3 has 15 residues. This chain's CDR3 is CASSHPGLAGKGQYF. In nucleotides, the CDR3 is TGTGCCAGCAGCCACCCGGGACTAGCGGGAAAGGGGCAGTACTTC. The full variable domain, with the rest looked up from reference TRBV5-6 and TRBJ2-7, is DAGVTQSPTHLIKTRGQQVTLRCSPKSGHDTVSWYQQALGQGPQFIFQYYEEEERQRGNFPDRFSGHQFPNYSSELNVNALLLGDSALYLCASSHPGLAGKGQYFGPGTRLTVT.

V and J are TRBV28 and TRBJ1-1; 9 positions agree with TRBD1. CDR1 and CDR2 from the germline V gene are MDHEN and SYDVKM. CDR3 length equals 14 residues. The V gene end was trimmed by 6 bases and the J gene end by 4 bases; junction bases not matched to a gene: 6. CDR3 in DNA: TGTGCCAGCAGAGCAGGGGGACAGGGCACTGAAGCTTTCTTT. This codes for CASRAGGQGTEAFF.

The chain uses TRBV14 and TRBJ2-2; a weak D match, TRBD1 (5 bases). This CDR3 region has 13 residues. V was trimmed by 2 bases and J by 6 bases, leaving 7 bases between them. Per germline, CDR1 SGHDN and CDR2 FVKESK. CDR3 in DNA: TGTGCCAGCAGCCAATCCAGGGCCGGGGAGCTGTTTTTT. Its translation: CASSQSRAGELFF.

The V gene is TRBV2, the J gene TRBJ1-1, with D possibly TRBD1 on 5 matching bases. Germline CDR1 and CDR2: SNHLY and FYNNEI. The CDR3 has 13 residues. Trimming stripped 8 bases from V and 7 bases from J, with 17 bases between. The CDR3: CASADGGGSEAFF. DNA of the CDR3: TGTGCCAGCGCTGATGGGGGGGGTAGTGAAGCTTTCTTT.

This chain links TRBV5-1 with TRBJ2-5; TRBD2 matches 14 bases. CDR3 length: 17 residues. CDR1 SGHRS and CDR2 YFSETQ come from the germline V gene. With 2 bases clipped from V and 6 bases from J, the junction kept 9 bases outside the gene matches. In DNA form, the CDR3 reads TGCGCCAGCAGCTTCGGACTAGCGGGAGGAGGGTTTCAGACCCAGTACTTC. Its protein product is CASSFGLAGGGFQTQYF.

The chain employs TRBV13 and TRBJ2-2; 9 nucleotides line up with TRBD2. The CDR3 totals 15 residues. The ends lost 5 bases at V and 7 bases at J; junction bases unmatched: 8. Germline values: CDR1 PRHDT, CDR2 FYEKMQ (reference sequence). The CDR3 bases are TGTGCCAGCAGCCCTTTAGCGGGAGCGGTCGGGGAGCTGTTTTTT. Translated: CASSPLAGAVGELFF.

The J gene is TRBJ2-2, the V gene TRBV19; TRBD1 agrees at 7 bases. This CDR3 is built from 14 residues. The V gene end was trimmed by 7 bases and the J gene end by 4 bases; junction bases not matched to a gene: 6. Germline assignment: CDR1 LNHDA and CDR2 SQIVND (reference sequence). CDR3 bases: TGTGCCAGTATTGACAGGGTCGGCACCGGGGAGCTGTTTTTT. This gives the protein CASIDRVGTGELFF.

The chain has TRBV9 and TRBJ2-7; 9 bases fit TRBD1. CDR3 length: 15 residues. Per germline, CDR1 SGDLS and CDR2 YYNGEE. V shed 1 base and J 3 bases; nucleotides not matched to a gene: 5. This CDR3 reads CASSVWDRERYEQYV. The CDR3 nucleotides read TGTGCCAGCAGCGTATGGGACAGGGAACGCTACGAGCAGTACGTC.

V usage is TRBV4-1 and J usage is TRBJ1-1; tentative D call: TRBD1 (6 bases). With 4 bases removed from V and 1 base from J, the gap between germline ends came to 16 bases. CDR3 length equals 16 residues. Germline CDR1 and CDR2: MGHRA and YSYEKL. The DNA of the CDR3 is TGCGCCAGCAGCCTTGCAGGGGAGAGAGGGAACACTGAAGCTTTCTTT. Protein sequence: CASSLAGERGNTEAFF.